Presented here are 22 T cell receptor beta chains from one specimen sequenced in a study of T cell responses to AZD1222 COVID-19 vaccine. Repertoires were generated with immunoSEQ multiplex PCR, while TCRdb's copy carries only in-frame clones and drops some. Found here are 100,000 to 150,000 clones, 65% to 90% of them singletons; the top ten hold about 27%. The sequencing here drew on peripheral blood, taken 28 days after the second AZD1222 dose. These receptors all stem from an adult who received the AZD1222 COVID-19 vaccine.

CDR3 bases: TGTGCCAGCCACTACGGGGCCAAAACAGATACGCAGTATTTT. Translation: CASHYGAKTDTQYF. The V call is TRBV2, the J call TRBJ2-3; D tentatively reads TRBD1 or TRBD2 (5 bases each). The CDR3 totals 14 residues. V shed 8 bases and J shed 3 bases, with 15 bases lying between them. Germline CDR1 and CDR2: SNHLY and FYNNEI.

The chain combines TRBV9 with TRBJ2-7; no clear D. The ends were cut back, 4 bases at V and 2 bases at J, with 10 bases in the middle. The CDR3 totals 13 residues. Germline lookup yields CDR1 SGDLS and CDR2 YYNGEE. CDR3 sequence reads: CASSFGQAYEQYF. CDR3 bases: TGTGCCAGCAGCTTCGGGCAGGCCTACGAGCAGTACTTC. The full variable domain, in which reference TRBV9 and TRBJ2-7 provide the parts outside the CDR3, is DSGVTQTPKHLITATGQRVTLRCSPRSGDLSVYWYQQSLDQGLQFLIQYYNGEERAKGNILERFSAQQFPDLHSELNLSSLELGDSALYFCASSFGQAYEQYFGPGTRLTVT.

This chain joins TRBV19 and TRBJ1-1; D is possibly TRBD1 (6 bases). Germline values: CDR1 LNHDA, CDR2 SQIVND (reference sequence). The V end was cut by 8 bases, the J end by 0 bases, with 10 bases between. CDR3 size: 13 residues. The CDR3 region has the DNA TGTGCCAGTGATGGGGGCATGAACACTGAAGCTTTCTTT. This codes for CASDGGMNTEAFF.

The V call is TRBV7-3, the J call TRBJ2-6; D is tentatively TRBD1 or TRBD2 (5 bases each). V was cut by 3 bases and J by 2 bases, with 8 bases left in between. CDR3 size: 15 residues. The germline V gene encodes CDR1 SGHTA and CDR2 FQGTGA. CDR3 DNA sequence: TGTGCCAGCAGCTTGGGACCGCCTGGGGCCAACGTCCTGACTTTC. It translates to CASSLGPPGANVLTF.

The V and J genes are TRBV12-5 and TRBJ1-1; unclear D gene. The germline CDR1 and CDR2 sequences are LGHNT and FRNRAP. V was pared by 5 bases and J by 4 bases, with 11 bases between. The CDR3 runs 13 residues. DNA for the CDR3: TGTGCTAGTGGTGCCGGGCCCTTCACTGAAGCTTTCTTT. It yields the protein CASGAGPFTEAFF.

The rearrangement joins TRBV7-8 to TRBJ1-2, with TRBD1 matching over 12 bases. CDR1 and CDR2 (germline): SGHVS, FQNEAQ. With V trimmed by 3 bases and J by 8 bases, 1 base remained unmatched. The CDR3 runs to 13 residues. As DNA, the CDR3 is TGTGCCAGCAGCTTGGGACAGGGGGCCGGCTACACCTTC. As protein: CASSLGQGAGYTF.

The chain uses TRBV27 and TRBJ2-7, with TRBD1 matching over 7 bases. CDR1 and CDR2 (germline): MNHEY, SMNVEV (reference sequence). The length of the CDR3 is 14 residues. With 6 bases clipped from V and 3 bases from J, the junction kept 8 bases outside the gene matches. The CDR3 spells CASRKGDRLYEQYF. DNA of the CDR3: TGTGCCAGCAGAAAGGGGGACAGACTCTACGAGCAGTACTTC.

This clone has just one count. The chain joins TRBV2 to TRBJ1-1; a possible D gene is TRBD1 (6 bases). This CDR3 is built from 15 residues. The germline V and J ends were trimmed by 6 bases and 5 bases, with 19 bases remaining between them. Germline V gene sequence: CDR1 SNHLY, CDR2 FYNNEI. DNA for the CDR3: TGTGCCAGCAGGACCAGACAGGCTGGAAGGACTGAAGCTTTCTTT. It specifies CASRTRQAGRTEAFF.

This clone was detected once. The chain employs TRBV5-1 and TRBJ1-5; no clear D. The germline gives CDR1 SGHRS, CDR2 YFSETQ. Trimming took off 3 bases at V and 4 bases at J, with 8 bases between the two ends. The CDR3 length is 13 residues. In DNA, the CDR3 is TGCGCCAGCAGCTCCCAGCCAAATCAGCCCCAGCATTTT. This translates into CASSSQPNQPQHF.

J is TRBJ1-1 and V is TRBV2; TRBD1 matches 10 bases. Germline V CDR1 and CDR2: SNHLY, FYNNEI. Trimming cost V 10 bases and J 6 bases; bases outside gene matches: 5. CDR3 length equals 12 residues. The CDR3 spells CANRDRGAEAFF. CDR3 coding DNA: TGTGCCAACCGGGACAGGGGTGCTGAAGCTTTCTTT.

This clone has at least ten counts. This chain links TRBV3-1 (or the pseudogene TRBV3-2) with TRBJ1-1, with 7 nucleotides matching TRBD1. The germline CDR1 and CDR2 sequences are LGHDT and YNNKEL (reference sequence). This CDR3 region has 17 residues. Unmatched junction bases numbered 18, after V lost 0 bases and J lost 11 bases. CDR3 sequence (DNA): TGTGCCAGCAGCCAAGACGGCCCGGGACAGTCAAGAGAACGCGCTTTCTTT. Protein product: CASSQDGPGQSRERAFF.

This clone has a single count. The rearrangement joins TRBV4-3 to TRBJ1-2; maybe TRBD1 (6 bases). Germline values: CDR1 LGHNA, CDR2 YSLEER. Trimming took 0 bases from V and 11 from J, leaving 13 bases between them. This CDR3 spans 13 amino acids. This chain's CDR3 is CASSQDTGTGYTF. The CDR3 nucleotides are TGCGCCAGCAGCCAAGATACAGGGACTGGATACACCTTC.

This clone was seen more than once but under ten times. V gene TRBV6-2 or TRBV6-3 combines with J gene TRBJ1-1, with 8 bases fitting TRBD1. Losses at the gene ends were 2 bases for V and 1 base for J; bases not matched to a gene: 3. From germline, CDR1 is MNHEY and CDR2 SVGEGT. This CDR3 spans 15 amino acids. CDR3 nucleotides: TGTGCCAGCAGTTACGGGGACAGGTCGAACACTGAAGCTTTCTTT. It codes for CASSYGDRSNTEAFF.

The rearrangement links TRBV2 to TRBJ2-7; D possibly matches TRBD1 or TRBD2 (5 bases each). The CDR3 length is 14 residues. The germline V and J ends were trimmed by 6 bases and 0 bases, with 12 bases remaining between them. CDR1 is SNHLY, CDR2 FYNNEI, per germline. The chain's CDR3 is CASRGGGSSYEQYF. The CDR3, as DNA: TGTGCCAGCAGGGGTGGGGGAAGCTCCTACGAGCAGTACTTC.

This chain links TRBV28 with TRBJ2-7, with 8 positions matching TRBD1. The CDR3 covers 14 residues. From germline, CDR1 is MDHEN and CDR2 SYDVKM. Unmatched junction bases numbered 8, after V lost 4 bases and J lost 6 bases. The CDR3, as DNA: TGTGCCAGCAGTTGGGGGACAGGACTAAGCGAGCAGTACTTC. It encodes CASSWGTGLSEQYF.

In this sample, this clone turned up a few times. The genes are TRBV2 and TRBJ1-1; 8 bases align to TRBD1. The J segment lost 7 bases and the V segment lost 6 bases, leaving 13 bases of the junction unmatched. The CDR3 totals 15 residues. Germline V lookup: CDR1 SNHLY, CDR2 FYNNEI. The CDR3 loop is CASRDPGQGKHEAFF. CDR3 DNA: TGTGCCAGCAGGGACCCCGGACAGGGAAAACATGAAGCTTTCTTT.

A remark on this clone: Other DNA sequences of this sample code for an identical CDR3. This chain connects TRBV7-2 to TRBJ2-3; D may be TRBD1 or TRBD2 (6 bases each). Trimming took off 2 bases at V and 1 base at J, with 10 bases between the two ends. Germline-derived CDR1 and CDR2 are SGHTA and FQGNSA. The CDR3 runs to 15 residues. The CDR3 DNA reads TGTGCCAGCAGCTTATACGGGGGCGGCACAGATACGCAGTATTTT. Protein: CASSLYGGGTDTQYF.

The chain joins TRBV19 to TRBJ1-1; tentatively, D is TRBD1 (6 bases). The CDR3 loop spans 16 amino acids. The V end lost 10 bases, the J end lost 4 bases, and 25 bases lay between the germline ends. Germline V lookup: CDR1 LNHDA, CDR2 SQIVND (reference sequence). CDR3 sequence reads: CATQNANGGLITEAFF. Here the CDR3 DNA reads TGTGCCACTCAAAATGCGAACGGGGGGCTCATCACTGAAGCTTTCTTT.

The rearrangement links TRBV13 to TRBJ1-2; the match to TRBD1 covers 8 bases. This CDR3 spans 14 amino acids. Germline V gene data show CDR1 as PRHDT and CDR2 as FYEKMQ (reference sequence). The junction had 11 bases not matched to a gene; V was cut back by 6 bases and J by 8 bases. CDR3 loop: CASREQGGLQGYTF. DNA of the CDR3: TGTGCCAGCAGGGAACAGGGGGGTTTGCAAGGCTACACCTTC.

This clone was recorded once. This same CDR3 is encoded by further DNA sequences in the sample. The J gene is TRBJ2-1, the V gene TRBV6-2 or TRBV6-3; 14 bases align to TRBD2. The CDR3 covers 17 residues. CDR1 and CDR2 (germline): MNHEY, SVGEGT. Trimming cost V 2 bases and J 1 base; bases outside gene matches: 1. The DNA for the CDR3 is TGTGCCAGCAGTTACGGACTAGCGGGGGGTTCCTACAATGAGCAGTTCTTC. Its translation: CASSYGLAGGSYNEQFF.

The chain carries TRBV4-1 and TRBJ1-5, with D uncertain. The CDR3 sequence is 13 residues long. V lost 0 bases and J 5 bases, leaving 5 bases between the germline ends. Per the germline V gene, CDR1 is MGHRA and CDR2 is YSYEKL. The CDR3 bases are TGCGCCAGCAGCCAAGAAAGGGATCAGCCCCAGCATTTT. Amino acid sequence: CASSQERDQPQHF.

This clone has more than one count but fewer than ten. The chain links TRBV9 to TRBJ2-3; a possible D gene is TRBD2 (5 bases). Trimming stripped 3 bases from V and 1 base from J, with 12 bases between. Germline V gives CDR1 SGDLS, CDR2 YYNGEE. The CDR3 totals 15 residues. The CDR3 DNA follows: TGTGCCAGCAGCGCTGGACTCGACCGCACAGATACGCAGTATTTT. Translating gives CASSAGLDRTDTQYF.